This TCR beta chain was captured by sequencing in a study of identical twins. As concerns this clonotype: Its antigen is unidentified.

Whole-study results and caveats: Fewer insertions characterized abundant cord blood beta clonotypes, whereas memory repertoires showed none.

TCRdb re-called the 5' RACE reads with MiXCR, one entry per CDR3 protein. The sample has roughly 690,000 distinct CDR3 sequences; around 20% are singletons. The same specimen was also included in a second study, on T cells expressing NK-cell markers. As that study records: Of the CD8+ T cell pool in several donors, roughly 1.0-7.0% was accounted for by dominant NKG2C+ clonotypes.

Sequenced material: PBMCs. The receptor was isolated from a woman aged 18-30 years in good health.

The CDR3 here is CASSVGEWLTRYNEQFF. For the CDR3, the DNA is TGTGCCAGCAGCGTAGGGGAGTGGCTCACACGATACAATGAGCAGTTCTTC. The rearrangement uses TRBV9 and TRBJ2-1; D possibly corresponds to TRBD2 (5 bases). Germline V gene data show CDR1 as SGDLS and CDR2 as YYNGEE. The CDR3 spans 17 residues. Trimming took off 0 bases at V and 4 bases at J, with 17 bases between the two ends. Full variable domain (missing parts from reference TRBV9 and TRBJ2-1): DSGVTQTPKHLITATGQRVTLRCSPRSGDLSVYWYQQSLDQGLQFLIQYYNGEERAKGNILERFSAQQFPDLHSELNLSSLELGDSALYFCASSVGEWLTRYNEQFFGPGTRLTVL.